What follows are 17 T cell receptor beta chains derived from one specimen sequenced in a study of OX40 agonist ivuxolimab in advanced cancers. Generated by immunoSEQ multiplex PCR, the TCRdb table keeps only in-frame clones and is missing some. Among 35,000 to 45,000 clones listed, around four fifths were seen once. Here the sequenced sample was CD4+ or CD8+ T cells sorted from blood, taken in a trial of the OX40 agonist ivuxolimab. These receptors all come from an adult with an advanced solid tumor such as melanoma, head and neck, liver or kidney cancer.

J is TRBJ1-1 and V is TRBV11-3; 9 nucleotides line up with TRBD1. This CDR3 contains 12 residues. CDR1 and CDR2 (germline): SGHNT, YENEEA. The V and J ends lost 6 bases and 10 bases, in that order; junction bases with no gene match: 6. CDR3 nucleotide sequence: TGTGCCAGCAGTGACAGGGGGAGGTTAGCTTTCTTT. This sequence encodes CASSDRGRLAFF.

J is TRBJ2-3 and V is TRBV7-9; D possibly corresponds to TRBD2 (6 bases). Between the trimmed V and J ends, which lost 1 base and 4 bases, there was a span of 12 bases. In germline, CDR1 is SEHNR, CDR2 FQNEAQ (reference sequence). This CDR3 spans 15 amino acids. The CDR3 sequence: CASSLGPEGSDTQYF. The CDR3 DNA follows: TGTGCCAGCAGCTTAGGCCCGGAGGGTTCAGATACGCAGTATTTT.

The chain carries TRBV6-1 and TRBJ2-3, with a tentative D call TRBD1 (6 bases). V was shortened by 10 bases and J by 0 bases, with 14 bases between the two germline ends. The germline V gene has CDR1 MNHNS and CDR2 SASEGT. This CDR3 is 14 amino acids long. The CDR3 sequence is CATQRDTSTDTQYF. The CDR3 DNA reads as TGTGCCACCCAAAGGGACACAAGCACAGATACGCAGTATTTT.

The CDR3 DNA reads as TGTGCCATCAGTACCCGGGAAGGGGTCCACGAGCAGTACTTC. Protein sequence: CAISTREGVHEQYF. The gene calls are TRBV10-3 and TRBJ2-7; the D call may be TRBD1 or TRBD2 (5 bases each). V was shortened by 5 bases and J by 5 bases, with 16 bases between the two germline ends. The germline V gene has CDR1 ENHRY and CDR2 SYGVKD. This CDR3 is built from 14 residues.

This clone was seen only once. The chain has TRBV9 and TRBJ2-5; 7 nucleotides align to TRBD2. CDR1 SGDLS and CDR2 YYNGEE come from the germline V gene. CDR3 length equals 15 residues. The ends lost 4 bases at V and 7 bases at J; junction bases unmatched: 13. CDR3 in DNA: TGTGCCAGCAGCCCCCGAGGAAGCGGGATGGTGACCCAGTACTTC. Amino acid sequence: CASSPRGSGMVTQYF.

This clone has just one count. The rearrangement links TRBV10-3 to TRBJ1-1, with D maybe TRBD1 (6 bases). Germline CDR1 reads ENHRY; CDR2 reads SYGVKD. The V gene lost 7 bases and the J gene lost 5 bases, with 17 bases spanning the gap. This CDR3 spans 14 amino acids. The CDR3 DNA reads TGTGCCATCACTGCGGGGGCGCGGGGGACTGAAGCTTTCTTT. This gives the protein CAITAGARGTEAFF.

This sequence joins TRBV6-4 and TRBJ2-1; 9 bases are shared with TRBD2. Germline lookup yields CDR1 MRHNA and CDR2 SNTAGT. The J segment lost 9 bases and the V segment lost 3 bases, leaving 3 bases of the junction unmatched. The CDR3 has 13 residues. The CDR3 sequence: CASSELRGGEQFF. The DNA for the CDR3 is TGTGCCAGCAGTGAGTTGCGGGGGGGTGAGCAGTTCTTC.

V and J are TRBV9 and TRBJ2-1; 7 bases match TRBD2. Germline trimming cut 0 bases from V and 1 base from J; bases unmatched to any gene: 1. The CDR3 is made up of 15 amino acids. Germline CDR1 reads SGDLS; CDR2 reads YYNGEE. The CDR3 region has the DNA TGTGCCAGCAGCGTAGGGACTAGATCCTACAATGAGCAGTTCTTC. Protein: CASSVGTRSYNEQFF.

The chain recombines TRBV27 with TRBJ2-6; 9 bases fit TRBD1. The germline gives CDR1 MNHEY, CDR2 SMNVEV (reference sequence). J was trimmed by 0 bases and V by 3 bases; bases with no gene match: 12. This CDR3 has 20 residues. The DNA of the CDR3 is TGTGCCAGCAGTTTTACCCCCCAACAGGGGGCCTACTCTGGGGCCAACGTCCTGACTTTC. Translating gives CASSFTPQQGAYSGANVLTF. Full variable domain (remainder filled in from reference TRBV27 and TRBJ2-6): EAQVTQNPRYLITVTGKKLTVTCSQNMNHEYMSWYRQDPGLGLRQIYYSMNVEVTDKGDVPEGYKVSRKEKRNFPLILESPSPNQTSLYFCASSFTPQQGAYSGANVLTFGAGSRLTVL.

The genes are TRBV19 and TRBJ2-7; D is ambiguous. This CDR3 is built from 13 residues. With 5 bases removed from V and 4 bases from J, the gap between germline ends came to 12 bases. Germline V gene sequence: CDR1 LNHDA, CDR2 SQIVND (reference sequence). The CDR3 DNA follows: TGTGCCAGTAGTCCCCCCCGGCGGTACGAGCAGTACTTC. It translates to CASSPPRRYEQYF.

This clone was picked up one time. The genes are TRBV28 and TRBJ2-7; D gene uncertain. Germline V lookup: CDR1 MDHEN, CDR2 SYDVKM. V lost 5 bases and J 5 bases, leaving 16 bases between the germline ends. The CDR3 spans 14 residues. DNA for the CDR3: TGTGCCAGCAGTGAGTCCCCCTACCCTGACGAGCAGTACTTC. Translated, it gives CASSESPYPDEQYF.

The V and J genes are TRBV19 and TRBJ2-3, with D perhaps TRBD1 or TRBD2 (5 bases each). This CDR3 spans 15 amino acids. CDR1 and CDR2 (germline): LNHDA, SQIVND (reference sequence). Trimming took off 7 bases at V and 0 bases at J, with 14 bases between the two ends. CDR3 protein: CASTTGTPSTDTQYF. CDR3 bases: TGTGCCAGTACCACCGGGACGCCAAGCACAGATACGCAGTATTTT.

The J gene is TRBJ2-2, the V gene TRBV7-8; D is undetermined. The CDR3 contains 16 residues. The V end lost 1 base, the J end lost 4 bases, and 13 bases lay between the germline ends. The germline CDR1 and CDR2 sequences are SGHVS and FQNEAQ. The CDR3 loop is CASSLESAPGTGELFF. The CDR3 DNA reads TGTGCCAGCAGCTTAGAGTCCGCTCCCGGCACCGGGGAGCTGTTTTTT.

The V gene is TRBV6-6, the J gene TRBJ2-5; 11 bases are a match to TRBD2. Germline lookup yields CDR1 MNHNY and CDR2 SVGAGI (reference sequence). V lost 4 bases to trimming and J lost 2 bases; unmatched junction nucleotides: 6. The length of the CDR3 is 16 residues. In DNA form, the CDR3 reads TGTGCCAGCAGTTCCCCAAGACTAGCGGGGCAAGAGACCCAGTACTTC. This sequence encodes CASSSPRLAGQETQYF.

The chain is built from TRBV6-5 and TRBJ2-2; 7 bases match TRBD2. The CDR3 is 16 residues long. Germline V lookup: CDR1 MNHEY, CDR2 SVGAGI. V lost 1 base, J lost 4 bases, and 6 bases stayed unmatched. CDR3 sequence (DNA): TGTGCCAGCAGTTACTGGGGCGGGAGAGGCACCGGGGAGCTGTTTTTT. Protein sequence: CASSYWGGRGTGELFF.

This chain links TRBV5-1 with TRBJ2-5, with 7 bases lining up with TRBD2. There are 14 residues in the CDR3. V was clipped by 1 base and J by 5 bases; unmatched bases: 5. Per the germline V gene, CDR1 is SGHRS and CDR2 is YFSETQ. CDR3 in amino acids: CASSLQVSGETQYF. The CDR3, as DNA: TGCGCCAGCAGCTTGCAGGTTAGCGGGGAGACCCAGTACTTC.

This clone was recorded once. The chain links TRBV7-9 to TRBJ1-3; D unresolved. CDR3 length: 14 residues. Germline CDR1 and CDR2: SEHNR and FQNEAQ (reference sequence). Trimming removed 3 bases from V and 0 bases from J, with 6 bases in between. Written as DNA, the CDR3 is TGTGCCAGCAGCTTTGGGAGCTCTGGAAACACCATATATTTT. Protein sequence: CASSFGSSGNTIYF.